The rows below give T cell receptor beta chains drawn from one sample of a study of blood T cell repertoires in COVID-19. Only in-frame clones appear in the TCRdb table, and some are missing; sequencing was by immunoSEQ multiplex PCR. The repertoire holds approximately 300,000 clones, with 85% as singletons. Sample: PBMCs or T cells enriched from blood (not recorded which). The source of these receptors is a woman aged 25 to 39 who had been exposed to COVID-19. Both conserved end residues are part of each CDR3. Fields, in order: V gene, CDR3 protein.

>TRBV9
CASSVHRDRPSGNTIYF
>TRBV2
CASSEDRTSRHTQYF
>TRBV7-3
CASSPQGSDYGYTF
>TRBV6-6
CASSYSRMFSNEQYF
>TRBV14
CASSQGQRSSYEQYF
>TRBV5-4
CASSAHTGTDEQFF
>TRBV29-1
CSVAETGDSPLHF
>TRBV11-1
CASSLTVQPDNSPLHF
>TRBV7-2
CASSEQGYEQYF
>TRBV6-4
CASRRDSYTEAFF
>TRBV6-4
CASSDSAGSSYNEQFF
>TRBV12-3/TRBV12-4
CASSPLQGNEQFF
>TRBV5-1
CASSLAGGSEAFF
>TRBV3-1/TRBV3-2
CASNSLLDEQFF
>TRBV4-1
CASSRGQGAMAYEQYF
>TRBV19
CASSPRSNRDRDEAFF
>TRBV2
CASSIRTGNSGNTIYF
>TRBV7-9
CASSSNYQGPNYGYTF
>TRBV28
CASSLGLINYGYTF
>TRBV7-9
CASSTSTGGGYTF
>TRBV25-1
CASSEPGQPGYEQYF
>TRBV10-1
CASSDRGLNSPLHF
>TRBV7-8
CASSFSQGTDSPLHF
>TRBV6-5
CASRTGGLAAETQYF
>TRBV19
CASSEGVSHNSPLHF
>TRBV7-2
CASSPNGVSNEKLFF
>TRBV9
CASRGGGKLAGGISLEQYF
>TRBV6-4
CASSDSPGKGGYTF
>TRBV14
CASSHHIPGTGETGELFF
>TRBV30
CAWRVAGTDTQYF
>TRBV10-3
CAIQDREQYF
>TRBV9
CASRQGLYNSPLHF
>TRBV12-5
CASGLVQGTGEGNYGYTF
>TRBV30
CAWRMTGDQPQHF
>TRBV2
CASTRDRGNYEQYF
>TRBV19
CASSMTTGGIDTQYF
>TRBV7-3
CASSWTGFNEQFF
>TRBV6-5
CASRTLGGGTGELFF
>TRBV19
CATKNQGNGDQPQHF
>TRBV7-3
CASSLTSRAPLHF
>TRBV2
CATPPGKDRHSGELFF
>TRBV7-9
CASSLARDGYTF
>TRBV15
CATSRGTSGNSYNEQFF
>TRBV4-1
CASSQYPGTGKTGELFF
>TRBV19
CASSMNSWNTEAFF
>TRBV4-1
CASSQEGQSSYNSPLHF
>TRBV5-1
CASSPGQTTQPQHF
>TRBV25-1
CASSWDSYGYTF
>TRBV7-9
CASSPPYQETQYF
>TRBV19
CASESQGSGNTIYF
>TRBV19
CASSDQATGRNTEAFF
>TRBV19
CASTQYLGDSSNQPQHF
>TRBV19
CATSLTGGNQPQHF
>TRBV28
CASSLATSGGRAQYF
>TRBV19
CASRGQGNTEAFF
>TRBV15
CATSRVWDRGLQPQHF
>TRBV19
CASSARGQYNSPLHF